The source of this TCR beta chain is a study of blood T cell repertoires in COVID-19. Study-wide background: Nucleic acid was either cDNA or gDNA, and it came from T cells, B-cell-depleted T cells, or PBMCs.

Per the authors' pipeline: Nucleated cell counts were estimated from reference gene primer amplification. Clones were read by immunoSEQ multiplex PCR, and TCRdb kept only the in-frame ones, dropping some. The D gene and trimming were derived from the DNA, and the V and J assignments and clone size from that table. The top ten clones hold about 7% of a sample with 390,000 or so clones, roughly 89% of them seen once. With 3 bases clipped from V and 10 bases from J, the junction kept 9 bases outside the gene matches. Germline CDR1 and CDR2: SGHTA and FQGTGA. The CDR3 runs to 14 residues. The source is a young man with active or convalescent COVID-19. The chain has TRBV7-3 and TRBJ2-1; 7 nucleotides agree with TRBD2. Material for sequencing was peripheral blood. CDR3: CASSFSSGAGEQFF. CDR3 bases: TGTGCCAGCAGCTTTTCTAGCGGAGCTGGGGAGCAGTTCTTC.